Shown below are 23 T cell receptor beta chains from a single sample sequenced in a study of blood T cells in healthy people across ages (dated by TCRdb to the mid-2010s). Receptor amplification or capture employed 5' RACE. TCRdb names Illumina HiSeq 2500 as the instrument used. The second PCR ran for roughly 7 to 12 cycles and used a J-beta primer mix along with a sample-barcoded 5' primer. TCRdb trimmed the raw reads at Q25, called clones with MiXCR and kept productive beta chains. Every entry covers one CDR3 protein and lists the most common genes and DNA from its rows. This sample lists about 650,000 distinct CDR3 sequences; around 32% were detected once. The biggest ten clones account for 15% of the sample. Sequenced input: blood. Receptors originate from a woman of 80 years or more in good health. Donor details come from another sample of the same person, matched by shared clones.

The chain joins TRBV20-1 to TRBJ1-4; D might be TRBD1 (5 bases). V lost 5 bases, J lost 5 bases, and 15 bases lay in between. The CDR3 extends over 14 amino acids. Germline V CDR1 and CDR2: DFQATT, SNEGSKA (reference sequence). CDR3 protein: CSAHSAGRNEKLFF. The DNA for the CDR3 is TGCAGTGCTCACAGTGCAGGGCGAAATGAAAAACTGTTTTTT.

This clonotype was recorded at least ten times. The chain combines TRBV6-1 with TRBJ2-3, with 10 bases identical to TRBD2. Looked up from germline, CDR1 is MNHNS and CDR2 is SASEGT. J gave up 5 bases and V 2 bases, and 7 bases lay outside the gene matches. The CDR3 loop spans 16 amino acids. Written as DNA, the CDR3 is TGTGCCAGCAGTGAACGGGCTAGCGGGGGAAAAGATACGCAGTATTTT. Its protein is CASSERASGGKDTQYF.

This clonotype came up a few times. This rearrangement joins TRBV29-1 to TRBJ2-5; the D gene is possibly TRBD1 (6 bases). Trimming left V 6 bases short and J 2 bases short, with 13 bases between. The CDR3 length is 13 residues. Germline values: CDR1 SQVTM, CDR2 ANQGSEA. Here the CDR3 DNA reads TGCAGCGTGTTCGGACAGACACAAGAGACCCAGTACTTC. As protein: CSVFGQTQETQYF.

This clonotype showed up many times. The chain links TRBV7-2 to TRBJ1-1, with D perhaps matching TRBD1 (6 bases). V gave up 4 bases and J gave up 0 bases, with 15 bases separating them. CDR1 is SGHTA, CDR2 FQGNSA, per germline. The CDR3 runs 16 residues. CDR3 sequence (DNA): TGTGCCAGCAGCTCCTCGGCAGGGGTAATGAACACTGAAGCTTTCTTT. Its translation is CASSSSAGVMNTEAFF.

For this clonotype: A read error is possible here, since a much larger clone lies one base away. The V call is TRBV20-1, the J call TRBJ1-5; D gene unclear. Germline CDR1 reads DFQATT; CDR2 reads SNEGSKA (reference sequence). The CDR3 loop spans 14 amino acids. V lost 3 bases, J lost 0 bases, and 9 bases lay in between. The DNA of the CDR3 is TGCAGTGCTAGCAGGACTTATAGCAATCAGCCCCAGCATTTT. It specifies CSASRTYSNQPQHF.

Only one count was recorded for this clonotype. Since the CDR3 does not end with the conserved phenylalanine or tryptophan, this likely comes from a read error. This chain uses TRBV27 with TRBJ2-3, with D maybe TRBD1 (6 bases). CDR1 is MNHEY and CDR2 is SMNVEV in the germline V gene (reference sequence). This CDR3 has 15 residues. V was clipped by 5 bases and J by 2 bases, with 14 bases between them. CDR3 sequence: CASSLRGGPTDTQYS. As DNA, the CDR3 is TGTGCCAGCAGTCTCCGTGGGGGCCCCACAGATACGCAGTATTCT.

This rearrangement joins TRBV28 to TRBJ1-1, with TRBD1 as a possible D gene (5 bases). V lost 4 bases, J lost 4 bases, and 16 bases lay in between. Germline values: CDR1 MDHEN, CDR2 SYDVKM. The CDR3 loop spans 15 amino acids. The CDR3 coding sequence is TGTGCCAGCAGTTCGTCCAGGGTTAAGAGCACTGAAGCTTTCTTT. Protein: CASSSSRVKSTEAFF.

This clonotype was observed many times. V usage is TRBV20-1 and J usage is TRBJ2-1; D ambiguous. V lost 4 bases, J lost 6 bases, and 22 bases lay in between. The CDR3 spans 16 residues. The germline V gene encodes CDR1 DFQATT and CDR2 SNEGSKA (reference sequence). The CDR3: CSAIELRAVPINEQFF. CDR3 in DNA: TGCAGTGCTATAGAGCTTCGGGCCGTTCCGATCAATGAGCAGTTCTTC.

Comment on this clonotype: A much larger clone differs by one base, so this may be a read error. V usage is TRBV27 and J usage is TRBJ2-3; the D is unclear. CDR1 is MNHEY and CDR2 is SMNVEV in the germline V gene (reference sequence). This CDR3 contains 14 residues. CDR3 region: CAGSNPGRTDTQYF. CDR3 coding DNA: TGTGCCGGCAGCAATCCGGGCCGCACAGATACGCAGTATTTT.

This chain uses TRBV30 with TRBJ2-7; D might be TRBD2 (7 bases). This CDR3 contains 15 residues. The V end was cut by 1 base, the J end by 5 bases, with 18 bases between. The germline gives CDR1 GTSNPN, CDR2 SVGIG (reference sequence). Here the CDR3 DNA reads TGTGCCTGGAGTGACCGGGGATGGGGGGGCGACGAGCAGTACTTC. It specifies CAWSDRGWGGDEQYF.

The chain joins TRBV13 to TRBJ2-4; D is possibly TRBD1 (7 bases). Trimming cost V 2 bases and J 6 bases, with 11 bases left between them. CDR3 length: 14 amino acids. Germline CDR1 is PRHDT and CDR2 is FYEKMQ (reference sequence). The CDR3 region has the DNA TGTGCCAGCAGCTTATCAGGGGGGTTAAACATTCAGTACTTC. Amino acid sequence: CASSLSGGLNIQYF.

On this clonotype: A much larger clone sits a single nucleotide away, making a read error possible. The CDR3 here is CASAGPYSEQFF. The CDR3, as DNA: TGCGCCTCCGCGGGGCCCTACAGTGAGCAGTTCTTC. The chain uses TRBV5-1 and TRBJ2-1; a possible D gene is TRBD2 (6 bases). CDR1 is SGHRS and CDR2 is YFSETQ in the germline V gene. This CDR3 spans 12 amino acids.

This clonotype was counted ten times or more. The rearrangement joins TRBV5-1 to TRBJ1-2, with D perhaps matching TRBD1 (5 bases). This CDR3 comprises 16 residues. Germline V lookup: CDR1 SGHRS, CDR2 YFSETQ. The V gene lost 0 bases and the J gene lost 4 bases, with 16 bases spanning the gap. For the CDR3, the DNA is TGCGCCAGCAGCTTGGATGGGGGAGCCCACTTCTATGGCTACACCTTC. This sequence encodes CASSLDGGAHFYGYTF.

This chain connects TRBV5-1 to TRBJ2-6, with D hard to call. Germline CDR1 reads SGHRS; CDR2 reads YFSETQ. The germline V and J ends were trimmed by 7 bases and 0 bases, with 8 bases remaining between them. CDR3 length: 14 residues. This chain's CDR3 is CASDLISGANVLTF. CDR3 in DNA: TGCGCCAGCGACCTCATCTCTGGGGCCAACGTCCTGACTTTC.

The V gene is TRBV30, the J gene TRBJ1-5; tentative D call: TRBD1 (6 bases). CDR3 length: 14 amino acids. With 0 bases removed from V and 6 bases from J, the gap between germline ends came to 12 bases. Per germline, CDR1 GTSNPN and CDR2 SVGIG (reference sequence). CDR3 loop: CAWSVGQSGQPQHF. Here the CDR3 DNA reads TGTGCCTGGAGTGTAGGACAGAGCGGTCAGCCCCAGCATTTT.

This clonotype was counted ten times or more. The J gene is TRBJ2-1, the V gene TRBV4-2; D remains unclear. CDR3 size: 13 residues. V lost 0 bases to trimming and J lost 13 bases, with 13 bases between them. Per the germline V gene, CDR1 is LGHNA and CDR2 is YNFKEQ. CDR3 in DNA: TGTGCCAGCAGCCAAGAGGCCGACACTCCCCAGTTCTTC. It codes for CASSQEADTPQFF.

This clonotype was detected ten times or more. The chain combines TRBV6-2 or TRBV6-3 with TRBJ2-7, with 9 bases fitting TRBD1. CDR1 MNHEY and CDR2 SVGEGT come from the germline V gene. V lost 6 bases, J lost 5 bases, and 11 bases stayed unmatched. This CDR3 is built from 15 residues. The CDR3 DNA reads TGTGCCAGCAGAGAAACCGGGACAGGGATGAACGAGCAGTACTTC. It specifies CASRETGTGMNEQYF.

This clonotype was seen repeatedly, ten times or more. Given a much more abundant clone one base away, this may be a read error. V and J are TRBV9 and TRBJ2-1; possibly TRBD2 for D (6 bases). The better agreement between TRBJ2-7 and the DNA end casts doubt on the J call. CDR3 size: 17 residues. Germline lookup yields CDR1 SGDLS and CDR2 YYNGEE. DNA of the CDR3: TGTGCCAGCAGCGGACTAGTTATGTCGAGCTCCTACAATGAGCAGTACTTC. Protein product: CASSGLVMSSSYNEQYF.

On this clonotype itself: This clone may be a read error of a much larger clone one base away. This rearrangement joins TRBV5-4 to TRBJ2-3; 9 bases match TRBD1. The CDR3 is made up of 16 amino acids. Germline-derived CDR1 and CDR2 are SGHNT and YYREEE (reference sequence). The CDR3 here is CVSSTYGTGMGDTQYF. As DNA, the CDR3 is TGTGTCAGCAGCACCTACGGGACAGGGATGGGAGATACGCAGTATTTT.

Worth noting for this clonotype: A much larger clonotype is one base distant, so this may be a read error. The CDR3, as DNA: TGTGCCAGCAGTAAAGAAGGGGACACAGATACGCAGTATTTT. It codes for CASSKEGDTDTQYF. This sequence joins TRBV6-4 and TRBJ2-3, with D maybe TRBD1 (5 bases). Germline CDR1 and CDR2: MRHNA and SNTAGT. V gave up 5 bases and J gave up 2 bases, with 11 bases separating them. There are 14 residues in the CDR3.

This sequence joins TRBV20-1 and TRBJ1-1; TRBD1 might be the D (6 bases). This CDR3 is 13 amino acids long. V lost 1 base and J lost 4, with 10 bases in between. Germline CDR1 is DFQATT and CDR2 is SNEGSKA (reference sequence). The CDR3: CSARADRLTEAFF. The CDR3 nucleotides read TGCAGTGCTAGAGCGGACAGACTCACTGAAGCTTTCTTT.

Points on this clonotype: A read error may explain this, as a much larger clone is one base away. J is TRBJ1-1 and V is TRBV30; D is possibly TRBD1 (6 bases). The CDR3 consists of 12 residues. Germline-derived CDR1 and CDR2 are GTSNPN and SVGIG (reference sequence). As DNA, the CDR3 is TGTGTCTGGAGTGTTAGGGGGACTGAAGCTTTCTTT. Amino acids: CVWSVRGTEAFF.

In the case of this clonotype: A much larger clone differs from this one at a single base, so this may be a read error. The V gene is TRBV5-5, the J gene TRBJ1-2; 9 bases match TRBD1. CDR1 and CDR2 (germline): SGHKS, YYEKEE (reference sequence). This CDR3 has 17 amino acids. The DNA for the CDR3 is TGTGTCAGCAGCTTGTCAGGGGACAGGGTACGGCACTATGGCTACACCTTC. It encodes CVSSLSGDRVRHYGYTF.